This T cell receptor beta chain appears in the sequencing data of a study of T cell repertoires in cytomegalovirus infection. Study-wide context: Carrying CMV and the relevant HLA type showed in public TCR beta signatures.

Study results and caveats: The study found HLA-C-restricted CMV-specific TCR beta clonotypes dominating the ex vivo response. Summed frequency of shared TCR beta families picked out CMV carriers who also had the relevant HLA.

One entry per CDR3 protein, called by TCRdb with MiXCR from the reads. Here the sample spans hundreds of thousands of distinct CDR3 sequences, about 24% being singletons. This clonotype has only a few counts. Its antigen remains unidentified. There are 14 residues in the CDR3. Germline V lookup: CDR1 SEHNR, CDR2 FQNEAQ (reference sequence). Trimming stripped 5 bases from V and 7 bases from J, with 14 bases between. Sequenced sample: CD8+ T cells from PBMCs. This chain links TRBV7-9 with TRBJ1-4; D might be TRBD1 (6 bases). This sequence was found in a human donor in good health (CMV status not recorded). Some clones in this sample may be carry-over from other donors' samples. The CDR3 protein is CASSPRGAGEKLFF. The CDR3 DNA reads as TGTGCCAGCAGCCCACGGGGGGCAGGTGAAAAACTGTTTTTT. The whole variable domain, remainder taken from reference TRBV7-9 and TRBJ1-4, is DTGVSQNPRHKITKRGQNVTFRCDPISEHNRLYWYRQTLGQGPEFLTYFQNEAQLEKSRLLSDRFSAERPKGSFSTLEIQRTEQGDSAMYLCASSPRGAGEKLFFGSGTQLSVL.